The entry that follows covers one T cell receptor beta chain sequence. One end of the junction does not line up with germline, which may come from a read error. Preparation of the TCRbeta library was carried out with unique molecular identifiers. TCRdb processed the PCR reads anew with MiXCR; each CDR3 protein has one entry. The data hold some 600,000 distinct CDR3 sequences, with approximately 15% observed a single time. This record comes from a study of T-cell reconstitution after alpha-beta-depleted transplantation in children. The CDR3 is 15 residues long. Germline CDR1 SGHTA, CDR2 FQGNSA. This TCR was recovered from a human donor who donated a stem cell graft to a child with acute myeloid leukemia. The source material was PBMCs from the stem cell graft donor, sampled from the stem cell graft. The chain joins TRBV7-2 to TRBJ1-2; D not certain. The CDR3 sequence is CASGLVLEDYYGYTF. CDR3 DNA: TGTGCCAGCGGCTTAGTTCTCGAAGACTACTATGGCTACACCTTC. The variable domain in full, with the rest retrieved from reference TRBV7-2 and TRBJ1-2, is GAGVSQSPSNKVTEKGKDVELRCDPISGHTALYWYRQSLGQGLEFLIYFQGNSAPDKSGLPSDRFSAERTGGSVSTLTIQRTQQEDSAVYLCASGLVLEDYYGYTFGSGTRLTVV.